This is a list of T cell receptor beta chains from one sample in a study of T cells in Graves' hyperthyroidism and ophthalmopathy. From the multiplex PCR reads, TCRdb called clonotypes with MiXCR, one entry per CDR3 protein. The repertoire holds under 650,000 distinct CDR3 sequences, 15% to 20% seen once, with about 3.8% in the top ten. The specimen sequenced was blood. These receptor sequences come from a woman under 40 with Graves' hyperthyroidism. Each CDR3 is given with its conserved first and last residue. A D gene is named only where the DNA matches it firmly. Clone size is not always given. Where it is, it says once, few, many or a class for expanded clones.

size	D	J	V	CDR3	DNA
many	NA	TRBJ1-5	TRBV28	CACTGGWQPQHF	TGTGCCTGCACCGGGGGCTGGCAGCCCCAGCATTTT
once	TRBD2	TRBJ2-1	TRBV11-2	CASSQSSGNPNEQFF	TGTGCCAGCAGCCAATCTAGCGGGAACCCAAATGAGCAGTTCTTC
NA	TRBD1	TRBJ2-7	TRBV4-2	CASSPQGAHEYEQYF	TGTGCCAGCAGCCCGCAGGGGGCGCATGAGTACGAGCAGTACTTC
many	NA	TRBJ2-3	TRBV12-3/TRBV12-4	CASSLYGTGRDTQYF	TGTGCCAGCAGTTTATACGGGACGGGCAGAGATACGCAGTATTTT
few	NA	TRBJ2-7	TRBV7-9	CASSLGVYEQHF	TGTGCCAGCAGCTTAGGGGTTTACGAGCAGCACTTC
NA	NA	TRBJ2-1	TRBV5-1	CASSSTDAGEQFF	TGCGCCAGCAGCTCGACGGACGCTGGGGAGCAGTTCTTC
many	NA	TRBJ1-6	TRBV2	CASSVSQAKDNSPLHF	TGTGCCAGCAGTGTATCGCAGGCGAAAGATAATTCACCCCTCCACTTT
NA	TRBD2	TRBJ2-7	TRBV6-1	CASKGLAGANEQYF	TGTGCCAGCAAGGGACTAGCGGGAGCCAACGAGCAGTACTTC
once	TRBD1	TRBJ2-7	TRBV29-1	CSVELDRGPREQYF	TGCAGCGTTGAATTAGACAGGGGGCCCAGGGAGCAGTACTTC
many	TRBD2	TRBJ2-5	TRBV6-1	CASRPSGRRWQETQYF	TGTGCCAGCAGGCCTAGCGGGAGGAGGTGGCAAGAGACCCAGTACTTC
many	NA	TRBJ1-5	TRBV7-2	CASSKQGMEPQHF	TGTGCCAGCAGCAAACAGGGTATGGAGCCCCAGCATTTT
many	NA	TRBJ2-1	TRBV13	CASSINQQGREQFF	TGTGCCAGCAGCATAAATCAACAGGGTAGAGAGCAGTTCTTC
many	TRBD2	TRBJ2-1	TRBV7-2	CASREKTSGTRYRHDPEQFF	TGTGCCAGCAGGGAAAAGACTAGCGGGACCCGATACCGCCATGATCCTGAGCAGTTCTTC
NA	NA	TRBJ2-7	TRBV6-1	CASSPTGYHEQYF	TGTGCCAGCAGCCCAACAGGGTACCACGAGCAGTACTTC
many	NA	TRBJ2-3	TRBV7-2	CASSLARAGLTDTQYF	TGTGCCAGCAGCTTAGCCCGAGCGGGTTTAACAGATACGCAGTATTTT
NA	NA	TRBJ2-5	TRBV13	CASSLLLQQETQYF	TGTGCCAGCAGCTTACTCCTCCAACAAGAGACCCAGTACTTC
few	TRBD1	TRBJ1-5	TRBV10-1	CASSATPTSWDSTFKPQHF	TGCGCCAGCAGTGCTACGCCGACGTCGTGGGACAGTACATTCAAGCCCCAGCATTTT
NA	NA	TRBJ1-1	TRBV19	CASTVGDTEAFF	TGTGCCAGTACAGTGGGGGACACTGAAGCTTTCTTT
many	NA	TRBJ1-5	TRBV28	CASSLIGDSNQPQHF	TGTGCCAGCAGTTTAATCGGAGATAGCAATCAGCCCCAGCATTTT
NA	NA	TRBJ1-2	TRBV5-8	CASSSRSNYGYTF	TGTGCCAGCAGCTCGAGGTCCAACTATGGCTACACCTTC
few	NA	TRBJ2-3	TRBV30	CAWAGAPPSTDTQYF	TGTGCCTGGGCTGGCGCACCTCCTAGCACAGATACGCAGTATTTT
many	NA	TRBJ2-3	TRBV20-1	CSARGSAPSTDTQYF	TGCAGTGCTAGAGGCAGTGCGCCTAGCACAGATACGCAGTATTTT
NA	NA	TRBJ2-5	TRBV7-2	CASSVRQSSLQETQYF	TGTGCCAGCAGCGTAAGACAGTCTTCCCTGCAAGAGACCCAGTACTTC
many	TRBD2	TRBJ2-3	TRBV6-5	CASSYRTSGYTDTQYF	TGTGCCAGCAGTTACCGGACTAGCGGGTACACAGATACGCAGTATTTT
many	TRBD1	TRBJ1-1	TRBV6-2/TRBV6-3	CASSPRDREKRTEAFF	TGTGCCAGCAGTCCCCGGGACAGGGAAAAAAGAACTGAAGCTTTCTTT
NA	TRBD2	TRBJ2-7	TRBV10-2	CASSRGRERVGDEQYF	TGCGCCAGCAGTCGGGGGAGGGAGAGGGTTGGCGACGAGCAGTACTTC
many	NA	TRBJ2-1	TRBV2	CASRGPGRGAYNEQFF	TGTGCCAGCAGGGGCCCGGGGAGGGGGGCTTACAATGAGCAGTTCTTC
NA	NA	TRBJ2-7	TRBV11-1	CASPPGHSYEQYF	TGTGCCAGCCCCCCGGGACACTCCTACGAGCAGTACTTC
many	NA	TRBJ2-1	TRBV5-1	CASSLALSSYNEQFF	TGCGCCAGCAGCCTAGCGTTGAGCTCCTACAATGAGCAGTTCTTC
many	NA	TRBJ2-1	TRBV9	CASSVNGNEQFF	TGTGCCAGCAGCGTAAATGGTAATGAGCAGTTCTTC
NA	NA	TRBJ1-5	TRBV20-1	CSARNIHRESQPQHF	TGCAGTGCTAGAAACATCCACAGGGAGAGCCAGCCCCAGCATTTT
NA	NA	TRBJ2-2	TRBV5-1	CASSLVPSNTGELFF	TGCGCCAGCAGCTTGGTACCATCGAACACCGGGGAGCTGTTTTTT
NA	NA	TRBJ2-3	TRBV29-1	CSVKSYTSTDTQYF	TGCAGCGTTAAAAGTTATACTAGCACAGATACGCAGTATTTT
NA	NA	TRBJ2-7	TRBV4-1	CASSQQNPAGRVSYEQYF	TGCGCCAGCAGCCAGCAAAACCCGGCAGGACGTGTCTCCTACGAGCAGTACTTC
many	TRBD1	TRBJ1-1	TRBV2	CASLSTGIDTEAFF	TGTGCCAGTCTTTCGACAGGGATTGACACTGAAGCTTTCTTT
NA	TRBD2	TRBJ2-1	TRBV7-2	CASSPRLAGRGNEQFF	TGTGCCAGCAGCCCGCGACTAGCGGGAAGGGGCAATGAGCAGTTCTTC
NA	TRBD1	TRBJ2-7	TRBV4-2	CASSHPTGSHEQYF	TGTGCCAGCAGCCATCCGACAGGGTCCCACGAGCAGTACTTC
few	NA	TRBJ2-3	TRBV28	CASSLLVDTQYF	TGTGCCAGCAGTTTACTAGTAGATACGCAGTATTTT
many	NA	TRBJ2-1	TRBV20-1	CSAPTDFSYNEQFF	TGCAGTGCTCCCACTGATTTCTCCTACAATGAGCAGTTCTTC
many	TRBD2	TRBJ2-7	TRBV28	CASSLTVPGLAGDEQYF	TGTGCCAGCAGTCTCACCGTACCGGGACTAGCGGGTGACGAGCAGTACTTC
many	NA	TRBJ1-4	TRBV30	CAWSSVGSTNEKLFF	TGTGCCTGGAGTAGTGTGGGATCAACTAATGAAAAACTGTTTTTT